This TCR beta chain was profiled in a study of Ad26.COV2.S vaccination and SARS-CoV-2 variants. Turning to this clone: The antigen is not known.

Overall study findings and caveats: Those who received the vaccine showed greater spike-specific TCR breadth than those given placebo. Substantial breadth in spike-specific CD8+ and CD4+ T cell responses was reportedly seen after vaccination. Vaccinees and placebo recipients showed similar non-spike TCR breadth.

Using immunoSEQ multiplex PCR, the repertoire was profiled, and TCRdb retains in-frame clones only, with some absent. The repertoire consists of about 350,000 clones, with about 90% occurring once and the leading ten covering 3.9%. This sequence originates from a human donor who had recovered from COVID-19. The sequenced sample was peripheral blood, obtained after recovery from COVID-19.

CDR3 in DNA: TGTGCCAGCAGCCATCCGGGACGCTACGAGCAGTACTTC. Translating it yields CASSHPGRYEQYF. The chain links TRBV13 to TRBJ2-7; possibly TRBD1 or TRBD2 for D (5 bases each). Germline CDR1 and CDR2: PRHDT and FYEKMQ (reference sequence). The V end was cut by 5 bases, the J end by 3 bases, with 11 bases between. CDR3 size: 13 residues.